This T cell receptor beta chain was captured by sequencing in a study of blood T cell repertoires in COVID-19. Study as a whole: The United States, Italy and Spain were the sources of the acute and convalescent COVID-19 samples.

V shed 0 bases, J shed 3 bases, and the junction held 7 bases outside the gene matches. The CDR3 loop spans 16 amino acids. Germline CDR1 reads MNHEY; CDR2 reads SVGEGT. Original data processing: Reference gene primers were amplified, and this amplification served to estimate nucleated cell counts. Libraries were prepared by immunoSEQ multiplex PCR; TCRdb keeps only in-frame clonotypes and omits some of them. The V and J calls and the clone size are those of that table, but D and trimming were determined from the DNA. The sample has about 270,000 clones; 75% to 90% are singletons. Sequenced input: peripheral blood. This TCR came from a human donor in a cohort sampled during active COVID-19. The V and J genes are TRBV6-2 or TRBV6-3 and TRBJ2-7; 8 bases match TRBD1. CDR3 DNA: TGTGCCAGCAGTTACTCCGCCTGGGACAGGAGCTACGAGCAGTACTTC. It specifies CASSYSAWDRSYEQYF.